This T cell receptor beta chain was documented in a study of blood T cell repertoires in COVID-19. As for the study in general: Sample material is recorded as cDNA or gDNA derived from T cells, B-cell-depleted T cells, or PBMCs.

The CDR3 extends over 16 amino acids. V was trimmed by 5 bases and J by 2 bases, leaving 15 bases between them. Germline CDR1 is SGHAT and CDR2 is FQNNGV. The data were produced by immunoSEQ multiplex PCR, yet TCRdb's version contains in-frame clones alone and is incomplete. Of 150,000 to 200,000 clones in the sample, approximately 83% were seen once. The source material was PBMCs or T cells enriched from blood (not recorded which). V and J are TRBV11-2 and TRBJ2-2; TRBD1 is a possible D gene (6 bases). The clonotype originates from an older woman who had recovered from COVID-19. The CDR3 DNA follows: TGTGCCAGCAGCCGCCAACAGGGTAGCAACACCGGGGAGCTGTTTTTT. It translates to CASSRQQGSNTGELFF. The whole variable domain, remainder taken from reference TRBV11-2 and TRBJ2-2, is EAGVAQSPRYKIIEKRQSVAFWCNPISGHATLYWYQQILGQGPKLLIQFQNNGVVDDSQLPKDRFSAERLKGVDSTLKIQPAKLEDSAVYLCASSRQQGSNTGELFFGEGSRLTVL.